The rows below give T cell receptor beta chains drawn from one sample of a study of identical twins. Using its own MiXCR run on the 5' RACE reads, TCRdb lists one record per CDR3 protein. The sample carries around 1.7 million distinct CDR3 sequences, roughly a third recorded once. The sequenced sample was cord blood. The receptors here all came from a newborn girl in good health. The CDR3 runs from the conserved cysteine through the conserved F or W. Each record gives: CDR3 DNA, CDR3 protein, D gene, clone size, V gene, J gene, CDR3 length. The D gene is left open where the match is weak. Rows may omit the clone size; those that give it use once, few, many or a size class.

TGTGCCAGCAGCCCACGGACAGGAACCCACGAGCAGTACTTC	CASSPRTGTHEQYF	TRBD1	few	TRBV9	TRBJ2-7	14
TGTGCCAGTAGTAAACAACAGGGGGTCAATGAGCAGTACTTC	CASSKQQGVNEQYF	TRBD1	few	TRBV19	TRBJ2-7	14
TGCGCCAGCAGCCGGACTAGCGGGAGTTACTACGAGCAGTACTTC	CASSRTSGSYYEQYF	TRBD2	few	TRBV5-1	TRBJ2-7	15
TGTGCCAGCAGTTTCCGGAGGGCAATTACTGGGGCCAACGTCCTGACTTTC	CASSFRRAITGANVLTF	NA	NA	TRBV12-3/TRBV12-4	TRBJ2-6	17
TGTGCCAGCGGTTACCCTCCCGGACTGTTCTTC	CASGYPPGLFF	NA	NA	TRBV6-2/TRBV6-3	TRBJ2-1	11
TGTGCCAGCAGTTTTCTAGCGGGAGGGCTGGCAGATACGCAGTATTTT	CASSFLAGGLADTQYF	TRBD2	NA	TRBV28	TRBJ2-3	16
TGTGCCAGCAGCTTGGGGGGGGCGAACACAGATACGCAGTATTTT	CASSLGGANTDTQYF	NA	NA	TRBV5-8	TRBJ2-3	15
TGTGCCAGCAGCCAAGTTGGCGTTAGCGGGAGGAGGCATGAGCAGTTCTTC	CASSQVGVSGRRHEQFF	TRBD2	NA	TRBV4-2	TRBJ2-1	17
TGTGCCATCAGTAGATCAGGGTACAATGAGCAGTTCTTC	CAISRSGYNEQFF	NA	many	TRBV10-3	TRBJ2-1	13
TGTGCCAGCAGCACACGGGCGGGGGGTTCCTACAATGAGCAGTTCTTC	CASSTRAGGSYNEQFF	NA	NA	TRBV21-1	TRBJ2-1	16
TGCGCCAGCAGCCCCCCGATAGCTAACTATGGCTACACCTTC	CASSPPIANYGYTF	NA	few	TRBV5-1	TRBJ1-2	14
TGCAGTGCTAGAAGTACCGGACTAGCGGACACCGGGGAGCTGTTTTTT	CSARSTGLADTGELFF	TRBD2	NA	TRBV20-1	TRBJ2-2	16
TGCGCCAGCAGCTTTTCGGAACGCGGGGGGGCCCTTTACCATGAGCAGTACTTC	CASSFSERGGALYHEQYF	TRBD2	once	TRBV5-1	TRBJ2-7	18
TGTGCCAGCAGAAGACAGTCTCCAAGCTATGGCTACACCTTC	CASRRQSPSYGYTF	NA	many	TRBV6-2/TRBV6-3	TRBJ1-2	14
TGCGCCAGCAGCATAGGACAGGGGGACGAGCAGTACTTC	CASSIGQGDEQYF	TRBD1	few	TRBV5-1	TRBJ2-7	13
TGCGCCAGCAGCTTACTCGGGCCATGGCAGTTCTTC	CASSLLGPWQFF	NA	NA	TRBV5-1	TRBJ2-1	12
TGTGCCAGCAGTTACAACTCCCGGGACGCCCGCTCCTATAATTCACCCCTCCACTTT	CASSYNSRDARSYNSPLHF	NA	few	TRBV7-9	TRBJ1-6	19
TGTGCCACCAGTGACCCCCGGGACAGGGGGCACACCGGGGAGCTGTTTTTT	CATSDPRDRGHTGELFF	TRBD1	NA	TRBV24-1	TRBJ2-2	17
TGTGCCGGCAGCCTAGGACAGGGCAACACTGAAGCTTTCTTT	CAGSLGQGNTEAFF	TRBD1	NA	TRBV7-2	TRBJ1-1	14
TGTGCCAGCAGCGACCTGGCGAGCAATCAGCCCCAGCATTTT	CASSDLASNQPQHF	NA	NA	TRBV7-9	TRBJ1-5	14
TGTGCCAGCAGTTACGCCACCACCGGGGAGCTGTTTTTT	CASSYATTGELFF	NA	NA	TRBV6-5	TRBJ2-2	13
TGCGCCAGCAGCTCGGCTGGGACAGGGGCTTACAATGAGCAGTTCTTC	CASSSAGTGAYNEQFF	TRBD1	NA	TRBV5-1	TRBJ2-1	16
TGCAGTGCTAGACTACTCCCTTACAATGAGCAGTTCTTC	CSARLLPYNEQFF	NA	NA	TRBV20-1	TRBJ2-1	13
TGTGCCAGCAGCTTAGACAGGGGGCCACGACTAGCGGGTTACAATGAGCAGTTCTTC	CASSLDRGPRLAGYNEQFF	NA	once	TRBV7-9	TRBJ2-1	19
TGTGCCAGCAGCCTCGGACCAGTTTCCTACAATGAGCAGTTCTTC	CASSLGPVSYNEQFF	NA	NA	TRBV14	TRBJ2-1	15
TGTGCCAGCAGTGAAGGGCCCTACACTGAAGCTTTCTTT	CASSEGPYTEAFF	NA	NA	TRBV2	TRBJ1-1	13
TGTGCCAGCAGTTTCAGTCTTGGCTTAAATTCGGCCTACAATGAGCAGTTCTTC	CASSFSLGLNSAYNEQFF	NA	NA	TRBV12-3/TRBV12-4	TRBJ2-1	18
TGTGCCATCAGTGACCCCGGGACAGGGTATCAGCCCCAGCATTTT	CAISDPGTGYQPQHF	TRBD1	NA	TRBV10-3	TRBJ1-5	15
TGTGCCAGCAGTACCGATGGGAGGACCTACGAGCAGTACTTC	CASSTDGRTYEQYF	NA	NA	TRBV6-5	TRBJ2-7	14
TGCAGTGCTAGAGTAGTGGGCCCCCAGTTCTTC	CSARVVGPQFF	NA	NA	TRBV20-1	TRBJ2-1	11
TGTGCCAGCACGTACGGGACTAGCGGGGACAGATACACAGATACGCAGTATTTT	CASTYGTSGDRYTDTQYF	TRBD2	few	TRBV2	TRBJ2-3	18
TGTGCCAGCAGCGAAAGGGACTTAAAGTACTTC	CASSERDLKYF	NA	NA	TRBV2	TRBJ2-5	11
TGTGCCAGCAGCTTTTTTGAGAGGACAGGGGGTGACGAGCAGTACTTC	CASSFFERTGGDEQYF	TRBD1	NA	TRBV7-9	TRBJ2-7	16
TGTGCCAGCAGCCAAGTAAGGGGCACCTCTTTCACCGGGGAGCTGTTTTTT	CASSQVRGTSFTGELFF	NA	NA	TRBV4-2	TRBJ2-2	17
TGTGCCAGCAGCCAAGATAACAGGAACTACGAGCAGTACTTC	CASSQDNRNYEQYF	NA	many	TRBV4-2	TRBJ2-7	14